The 11 T cell receptor beta chains presented below share a single source sample, sequenced in a study of breast tumors, draining lymph nodes, adjacent tissues. Each CDR3 protein is one row after TCRdb ran MiXCR on the multiplex PCR reads. The data contain about 20,000 distinct CDR3 sequences, about 30% of them singletons. Sample: breast tumor tissue. The receptors stem from a female donor with breast cancer. Some clones in this sample may be carry-over from other donors' samples.

By frequency in the sample, this clonotype is medium-sized. This chain connects TRBV20-1 to TRBJ2-1, with TRBD2 identical over 13 bases. CDR1 DFQATT and CDR2 SNEGSKA come from the germline V gene (reference sequence). The CDR3 runs to 18 residues. The J segment lost 0 bases and the V segment lost 6 bases, leaving 11 bases of the junction unmatched. The CDR3 DNA reads as TGCAGTGCCACGGGGACTAGCGGGGTTCAGGGCTCCTACAATGAGCAGTTCTTC. It specifies CSATGTSGVQGSYNEQFF.

At least ten counts were recorded for this clonotype. V gene TRBV18 combines with J gene TRBJ2-3; D is ambiguous. Germline V lookup: CDR1 KGHSH, CDR2 LQKENI. This CDR3 contains 14 residues. Trimming stripped 0 bases from V and 7 bases from J, with 11 bases between. The CDR3: CASSPPYLDHTQYF. Here the CDR3 DNA reads TGTGCCAGCTCACCACCGTACCTGGACCATACGCAGTATTTT.

This clonotype was detected ten times or more. The rearrangement uses TRBV9 and TRBJ1-6, with 7 nucleotides matching TRBD1. The germline V gene has CDR1 SGDLS and CDR2 YYNGEE. This CDR3 is 14 amino acids long. Trimming took 4 bases from V and 8 from J; bases not matched to a gene: 6. CDR3 nucleotides: TGTGCCAGCAGCCAGGGACAGACTCATTCACCCCTCCACTTT. Amino acid sequence: CASSQGQTHSPLHF.

This clonotype was seen repeatedly, ten times or more. The rearrangement links TRBV19 to TRBJ1-5, with TRBD1 matching over 8 bases. Germline loops: CDR1 LNHDA, CDR2 SQIVND (reference sequence). J gave up 3 bases and V 7 bases, and 8 bases lay outside the gene matches. CDR3 length: 15 residues. CDR3 coding DNA: TGTGCCAGTAACTCCGGGACAGGACACAATCAGCCCCAGCATTTT. As protein: CASNSGTGHNQPQHF.

This clonotype was found many times. This chain links TRBV12-3 or TRBV12-4 with TRBJ1-6; tentative D call: TRBD1 (5 bases). The CDR3 has 14 amino acids. V lost 0 bases, J lost 5 bases, and 5 bases lay in between. CDR3 bases: TGTGCCAGCAGTTTAGCAGGGGATAATTCACCCCTCCACTTT. This encodes CASSLAGDNSPLHF.

This clonotype occurred once. Just one base apart from a much larger clone, this may be a read error. This sequence joins TRBV19 and TRBJ2-1; 10 bases map to TRBD2. The CDR3 is 15 amino acids. Germline V CDR1 and CDR2: LNHDA, SQIVND (reference sequence). V shed 1 base, J shed 12 bases, and the junction held 9 bases outside the gene matches. CDR3 residues: CASSIGSGRGGVQFF. CDR3 nucleotides: TGTGCCAGTAGTATAGGCAGCGGGAGGGGAGGGGTGCAGTTCTTC.

Ten or more counts support this clonotype. J is TRBJ2-5 and V is TRBV20-1; D is unclear. The CDR3 spans 13 residues. V gave up 5 bases and J gave up 5 bases, with 15 bases separating them. CDR1 DFQATT and CDR2 SNEGSKA come from the germline V gene (reference sequence). CDR3 DNA sequence: TGCAGTGCTCTTGAATCTAGAAGGGAGACCCAGTACTTC. It encodes CSALESRRETQYF.

This clonotype has at least ten counts. The rearrangement links TRBV10-1 to TRBJ2-3; tentatively, D is TRBD1 (5 bases). Germline V CDR1 and CDR2: WNHNN, SYGVQD (reference sequence). Trimming pared 2 bases from V and 3 bases from J, leaving 9 bases between. This CDR3 spans 14 amino acids. The CDR3: CASSEDSFTDTQYF. The CDR3 bases are TGCGCCAGCAGTGAGGACAGTTTTACAGATACGCAGTATTTT.

This clonotype was counted at least ten times. The chain carries TRBV20-1 and TRBJ2-1, with D possibly matching TRBD2 (5 bases). The CDR3 is made up of 12 amino acids. V gave up 5 bases and J gave up 5 bases, with 10 bases separating them. Germline lookup yields CDR1 DFQATT and CDR2 SNEGSKA (reference sequence). The CDR3 bases are TGCAGTGCTGAGAGGGCCCACAATGAGCAGTTCTTC. Translation gives CSAERAHNEQFF.

The chain employs TRBV2 and TRBJ2-1; 9 bases fit TRBD1. CDR1 is SNHLY, CDR2 FYNNEI, per germline. CDR3 length: 12 residues. Trimming cost V 10 bases and J 6 bases; bases outside gene matches: 4. As DNA, the CDR3 is TGTGCCACCCGGACAGGGGCCAATGAGCAGTTCTTC. This sequence encodes CATRTGANEQFF.

The chain links TRBV9 to TRBJ2-3, with 8 bases identical to TRBD1. The CDR3 is 16 amino acids. The V segment lost 0 bases and the J segment 3 bases; nucleotides outside the gene matches: 6. Germline CDR1 and CDR2: SGDLS and YYNGEE. This CDR3 reads CASSVAQGAKTDTQYF. The CDR3 bases are TGTGCCAGCAGCGTAGCCCAGGGGGCAAAGACAGATACGCAGTATTTT.